Sequencing of this TCR beta chain was carried out in a study of OX40 agonist ivuxolimab in advanced cancers. Some background on the complete study: Ivuxolimab was an agonistic, fully human IgG2 monoclonal antibody directed against OX40 (CD134), a costimulatory receptor. Intravenous ivuxolimab was administered to patients every 2 weeks at six dose levels: 0.01, 0.1, 0.3, 1.5, 3 and 10 mg/kg. Of the roughly 51 patients in dose escalation, 19 had hepatocellular carcinoma, about 15 had melanoma, 9 had renal cell carcinoma and 9 had head and neck cancer. The dose-escalation cohort was about 83% male with a mean age of approximately 60 years, ranging from roughly 20 to 85. Prior anti-PD-1, anti-PD-L1 or anti-CTLA-4 therapy was permitted, and checkpoint inhibitors had been received by about two fifths of dose-escalation patients. Three dose-escalation patients achieved partial responses, one with hepatocellular carcinoma and two with cutaneous melanoma. The point of sequencing TCRbeta in the periphery was to test whether ivuxolimab changed TCR sequence diversity and drove clonal T-cell expansion. The paper describes the monotherapy dose-escalation part (N of about 50 patients) of the phase I trial of ivuxolimab.

Patients with autoimmune disease history or receiving systemic immunosuppression were excluded from the trial. In every dose cohort, peripheral blood was drawn for TCR sequencing at baseline, cycle 4 day 1, and cycle 7 day 1. The samples were drawn from a first-in-human, open-label, multicenter phase I dose-escalation trial of ivuxolimab. Adults with locally advanced or metastatic melanoma, renal cell, hepatocellular, or head and neck squamous cell carcinoma were enrolled in the trial. CD4+ and CD8+ T cells were sorted separately from peripheral blood before TCR sequencing. What the research found in general, with its limitations: Low levels of normalized T-cell clonal expansion were also seen in some patients who did not respond. Which antigens the clonally expanded peripheral T cells were specific for was not determined. After ivuxolimab, more expanded clones were found on average in CD8+ T cells than in CD4+ T cells. At doses from 0.1 to 3.0 mg/kg, clonal expansion was seen in both CD4+ and CD8+ blood T cells between baseline and week 6. In the 0.1-3.0 mg/kg groups, partial responders had among the lowest normalized peripheral clonal expansion, particularly in CD8+ T cells.

To sequence the TCRbeta CDR3 region, genomic DNA was isolated from the sorted cells. TCRbeta CDR3 regions were sequenced using the immunoSEQ Assay. Sourced from immuneACCESS, this table was stored by TCRdb with only in-frame sequences that have V and J called. A share of the clones is absent; for the studies checked, an unresolved V gene accounts for under half, and the remainder has no known explanation. The sample data list about 67,000 clones, and about nine tenths of these were observed just once. The ten largest clones capture around 4% of the sample. CDR1 and CDR2, per the germline V gene, are SGHRS and YFSETQ. V sheds 0 bases and J sheds 2 bases, leaving 12 bases between their ends. Taken from cysteine to phenylalanine, the CDR3 has 15 residues. Only the CDR3 DNA stays, 45 bases, in frame from base 1. This clone showed up just once. This receptor's antigen is unknown. No base quality values were provided; no much bigger clone lies one nucleotide off.

The rearrangement joined TRBV5-1 to TRBJ2-7; perhaps TRBD1 is the D gene, with 5 bases matching. This sequence was found in an adult with an advanced solid tumor such as melanoma, head and neck, liver or kidney cancer. The sequencing used CD4+ or CD8+ T cells sorted from blood, collected in a trial of the OX40 agonist ivuxolimab. CDR3 sequence: CASSLEAGKTYEQYF. The nucleotide sequence reads TGCGCCAGCAGCTTGGAGGCAGGGAAAACCTACGAGCAGTACTTC.